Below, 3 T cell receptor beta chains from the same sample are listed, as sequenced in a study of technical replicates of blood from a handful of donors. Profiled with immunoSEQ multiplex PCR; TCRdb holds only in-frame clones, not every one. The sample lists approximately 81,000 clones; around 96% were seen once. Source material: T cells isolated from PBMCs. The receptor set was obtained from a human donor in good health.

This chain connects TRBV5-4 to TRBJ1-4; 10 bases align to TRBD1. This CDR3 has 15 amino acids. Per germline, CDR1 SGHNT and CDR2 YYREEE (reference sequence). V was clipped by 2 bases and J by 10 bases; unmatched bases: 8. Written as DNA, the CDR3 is TGTGCCAGCAGCTTCGAGGGACAGGGGAAGGGAAAACTGTTTTTT. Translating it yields CASSFEGQGKGKLFF.

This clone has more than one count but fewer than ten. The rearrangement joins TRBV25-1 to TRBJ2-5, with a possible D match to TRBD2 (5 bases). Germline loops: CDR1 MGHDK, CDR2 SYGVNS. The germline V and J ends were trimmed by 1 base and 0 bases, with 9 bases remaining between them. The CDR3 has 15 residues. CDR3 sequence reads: CASSESPGYQETQYF. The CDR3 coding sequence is TGTGCCAGCAGTGAATCACCGGGATACCAAGAGACCCAGTACTTC.

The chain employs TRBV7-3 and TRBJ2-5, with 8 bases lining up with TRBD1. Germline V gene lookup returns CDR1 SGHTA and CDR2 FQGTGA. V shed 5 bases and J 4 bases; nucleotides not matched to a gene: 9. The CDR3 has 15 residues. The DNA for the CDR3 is TGTGCCAGCAGCCTAAGACAGGGGACAGGAGAGACCCAGTACTTC. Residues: CASSLRQGTGETQYF.